These T cell receptor beta chains were read from a single sample in a study of CD4 T cells in relation to SARS-CoV-2 and coronaviruses. The repertoire was sequenced with immunoSEQ multiplex PCR; TCRdb's copy has only in-frame clones and lacks some. The sample holds around 20,000 clones; around 68% are singletons and the top ten take 15% to 20%. These receptors are not linked to any known antigen. Material for sequencing was CD4+ T cells from PBMCs, cultured in vitro. The receptors come from a human donor in good health. Each CDR3 is given with its conserved first and last residue. Clone size, where shown, is once, few, many, or a class for clones that have expanded.

TRBV5-1	TRBJ2-3	.	CASSLTSGVPDTQYF
TRBV10-3	TRBJ2-1	.	CATEDNEQFF
TRBV3-1/TRBV3-2	TRBJ2-3	.	CASSQGVGGSIADTQYF
TRBV2	TRBJ1-4	.	CASSQNREANEKLFF
TRBV7-9	TRBJ2-7	.	CASSPSGVEQYF
TRBV6-4	TRBJ1-6	.	CASSDGGNSPLHF
TRBV29-1	TRBJ2-7	.	CSVGDRGKGEQYF
TRBV2	TRBJ2-1	few	CASRVGLAFYNEQFF
TRBV15	TRBJ2-7	.	CATSRGGQTYEQYF
TRBV12-3/TRBV12-4	TRBJ1-2	.	CATRGRGGYTF
TRBV6-2/TRBV6-3	TRBJ2-1	.	CASSYGTGRQFF
TRBV2	TRBJ2-1	.	CASSLDRGLDEQFF